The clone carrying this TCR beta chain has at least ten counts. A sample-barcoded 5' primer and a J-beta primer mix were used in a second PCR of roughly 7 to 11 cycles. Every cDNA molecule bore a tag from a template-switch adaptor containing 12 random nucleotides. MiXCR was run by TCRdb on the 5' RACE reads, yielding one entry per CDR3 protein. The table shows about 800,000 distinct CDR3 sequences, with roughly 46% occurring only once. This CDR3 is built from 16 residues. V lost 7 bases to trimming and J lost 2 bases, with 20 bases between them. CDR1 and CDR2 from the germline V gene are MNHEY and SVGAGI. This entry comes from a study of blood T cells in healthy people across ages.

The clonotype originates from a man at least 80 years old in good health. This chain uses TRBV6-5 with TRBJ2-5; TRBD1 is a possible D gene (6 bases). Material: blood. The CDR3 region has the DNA TGTGCCAGCAAACCCATGGATGGGGGCGTTCAAGAGACCCAGTACTTC. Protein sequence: CASKPMDGGVQETQYF.